What follows are 22 T cell receptor beta chains derived from one specimen sequenced in a study of CD8+ T cells in alopecia areata (dated by TCRdb to the late 2010s). The library was made by the immunoSEQ multiplex PCR assay. For TCR sequencing, RNA was extracted from every sample and reverse transcribed into cDNA to serve as template. This is the immuneACCESS table as TCRdb keeps it, with only in-frame sequences that have V and J called. A part of the clones is gone; compared with another copy, unresolved V genes explain less than half, and the rest is unexplained. The sample includes fewer than 70,000 clones, with 44% observed a single time. The top ten clones comprise 51% of the sample. The sample was NKG2D-low CD8+ T cells sorted from blood. Read against the paper, the sample's cell subset or site label means: sorted CD8+ NKG2D-low blood T cells. These TCRs come from a human donor with alopecia areata.

This clone turned up a few times. J is TRBJ2-2 and V is TRBV29-1; either TRBD1 or TRBD2 may supply D (5 bases each). This CDR3 is 16 amino acids long. V lost 4 bases and J lost 3, with 18 bases in between. Germline CDR1 and CDR2: SQVTM and ANQGSEA. This chain's CDR3 is CSVAGTLKGDTGELFF. CDR3 bases: TGCAGCGTTGCCGGGACCCTTAAGGGAGACACCGGGGAGCTGTTTTTT.

This clone has a handful of counts. This chain connects TRBV7-2 to TRBJ2-1; no clear D gene. V shed 6 bases and J shed 9 bases, with 12 bases lying between them. The length of the CDR3 is 12 residues. CDR1 and CDR2 from the germline V gene are SGHTA and FQGNSA. The CDR3 loop reads CASSLGIGEQFF. CDR3 in DNA: TGTGCCAGCAGTCTAGGGATCGGTGAGCAGTTCTTC.

V gene TRBV2 combines with J gene TRBJ2-5; 7 nucleotides match TRBD1. The J call may be in error: the DNA end matches TRBJ2-7 better. CDR3 length: 17 residues. Germline loops: CDR1 SNHLY, CDR2 FYNNEI. In nucleotides, the CDR3 is TGTGCCAGCAGTCGGCGAAAGCCACCGGGACAGACCTACGAGCAGTACTTC. Translating gives CASSRRKPPGQTYEQYF.

This clone showed up just a few times. The V call is TRBV7-8, the J call TRBJ1-5; TRBD1 is a possible D gene (5 bases). This CDR3 contains 14 residues. The V gene lost 7 bases and the J gene lost 5 bases, with 15 bases spanning the gap. Germline V gene sequence: CDR1 SGHVS, CDR2 FQNEAQ. In nucleotides, the CDR3 is TGTGCCAGCACTTTAGAGGGGTCCTATCAGCCCCAGCATTTT. Translation gives CASTLEGSYQPQHF.

This chain connects TRBV7-2 to TRBJ2-7; no definite D call. Trimming removed 6 bases at V and 0 bases at J, with 12 bases between. The CDR3 totals 14 residues. CDR1 is SGHTA and CDR2 is FQGNSA in the germline V gene. CDR3 in amino acids: CASRPTLPSYEQYF. Here the CDR3 DNA reads TGTGCCAGCAGACCTACATTGCCCTCCTACGAGCAGTACTTC.

This chain uses TRBV7-3 with TRBJ2-1; 7 bases align to TRBD1. V trimming: 5 bases; J trimming: 0 bases; junction bases outside the gene matches: 7. Germline V CDR1 and CDR2: SGHTA, FQGTGA. The CDR3 loop spans 16 amino acids. CDR3 DNA sequence: TGTGCCAGCAGCACACAGGGGAGTAGCTCCTACAATGAGCAGTTCTTC. Translated: CASSTQGSSSYNEQFF.

This clone came up a few times. J is TRBJ2-7 and V is TRBV9; TRBD2 matches at 8 bases. The CDR3 totals 13 residues. J gave up 2 bases and V 4 bases, and 2 bases lay outside the gene matches. In germline, CDR1 is SGDLS, CDR2 YYNGEE. The DNA of the CDR3 is TGTGCCAGCAGCCAAGCGGGGGCCTACGAGCAGTACTTC. Protein sequence: CASSQAGAYEQYF.

The gene calls are TRBV4-2 and TRBJ1-5; D remains unclear. Between the trimmed V and J ends, which lost 2 bases and 1 base, there was a span of 9 bases. The CDR3 is 15 amino acids. Germline V gives CDR1 LGHNA, CDR2 YNFKEQ. The CDR3 here is CASSQFRGSNQPQHF. The DNA of the CDR3 is TGTGCCAGCAGCCAATTTCGTGGGAGCAATCAGCCCCAGCATTTT.

This clone was counted a few times. The rearrangement joins TRBV29-1 to TRBJ2-1; 15 nucleotides line up with TRBD2. V dropped 6 bases and J dropped 0; count of bases not matched to a gene: 6. CDR3 size: 17 residues. In germline, CDR1 is SQVTM, CDR2 ANQGSEA. The CDR3 here is CSVGGTSGRISYNEQFF. CDR3 bases: TGCAGCGTGGGGGGGACTAGCGGGAGGATCTCCTACAATGAGCAGTTCTTC.

J is TRBJ1-5 and V is TRBV6-5; D is ambiguous. CDR3 length equals 13 residues. V lost 8 bases to trimming and J lost 0 bases, with 8 bases between them. The germline V gene has CDR1 MNHEY and CDR2 SVGAGI. In nucleotides, the CDR3 is TGTGCCAGCGGATGGCGTAGCAATCAGCCCCAGCATTTT. As protein: CASGWRSNQPQHF.

This sequence joins TRBV5-1 and TRBJ1-5, with 11 bases lining up with TRBD1. Germline values: CDR1 SGHRS, CDR2 YFSETQ. This CDR3 has 16 amino acids. Germline trimming cut 4 bases from V and 0 bases from J; bases unmatched to any gene: 3. The CDR3 sequence is CASSPGTGGSNQPQHF. The CDR3 nucleotides are TGCGCCAGCAGCCCGGGGACAGGGGGTAGCAATCAGCCCCAGCATTTT. Filled out from reference TRBV5-1 and TRBJ1-5, the complete variable domain reads KAGVTQTPRYLIKTRGQQVTLSCSPISGHRSVSWYQQTPGQGLQFLFEYFSETQRNKGNFPGRFSGRQFSNSRSEMNVSTLELGDSALYLCASSPGTGGSNQPQHFGDGTRLSIL.

This rearrangement joins TRBV25-1 to TRBJ2-5, with 9 bases that match TRBD1. This CDR3 is 14 amino acids long. The germline CDR1 and CDR2 sequences are MGHDK and SYGVNS. V lost 1 base, J lost 3 bases, and 0 bases stayed unmatched. CDR3 protein: CASSEWTGEETQYF. For the CDR3, the DNA is TGTGCCAGCAGTGAATGGACAGGGGAAGAGACCCAGTACTTC.

This chain joins TRBV23-1 and TRBJ1-1; D is perhaps TRBD1 (5 bases). TRBV23-1 is treated as an ORF (open reading frame) with a function not yet certain. The CDR3 runs to 18 residues. The V end was cut by 3 bases, the J end by 0 bases, with 20 bases between. The CDR3 DNA follows: TGCGCCAGCAGTCACCCCGCGGGGGGTGAGAACATGAACACTGAAGCTTTCTTT. Amino acid sequence: CASSHPAGGENMNTEAFF.

The CDR3 nucleotides are TGTGCCTGGAGTCCAGGGGAAAAACTGTTTTTT. This encodes CAWSPGEKLFF. The rearrangement uses TRBV30 and TRBJ1-4; the D gene is possibly TRBD1 (5 bases). With 2 bases removed from V and 8 bases from J, the gap between germline ends came to 6 bases. The CDR3 consists of 11 residues. The germline gives CDR1 GTSNPN, CDR2 SVGIG (reference sequence).

The gene calls are TRBV13 and TRBJ2-7, with 13 positions matching TRBD2. This CDR3 is built from 16 residues. Germline loops: CDR1 PRHDT, CDR2 FYEKMQ (reference sequence). With 4 bases clipped from V and 3 bases from J, the junction kept 6 bases outside the gene matches. Written as DNA, the CDR3 is TGTGCCAGCAGCTCCGGGACTAGCGGGGCCGACTACGAGCAGTACTTC. Translating gives CASSSGTSGADYEQYF.

This chain connects TRBV30 to TRBJ2-7; tentatively, D is TRBD1 or TRBD2 (5 bases each). CDR1 is GTSNPN and CDR2 is SVGIG in the germline V gene (reference sequence). V dropped 0 bases and J dropped 5 bases, with 14 bases sitting between them. The CDR3 contains 14 residues. This CDR3 reads CAWSVLGALNEQYF. In DNA form, the CDR3 reads TGTGCCTGGAGTGTACTCGGGGCTCTTAACGAGCAGTACTTC. The variable domain in full, completed from reference TRBV30 and TRBJ2-7, reads SQTIHQWPATLVQPVGSPLSLECTVEGTSNPNLYWYRQAAGRGLQLLFYSVGIGQISSEVPQNLSASRPQDRQFILSSKKLLLSDSGFYLCAWSVLGALNEQYFGPGTRLTVT.

The V call is TRBV21-1, the J call TRBJ1-1; TRBD1 was called by the table and not checked on the DNA. TRBV21-1 is an annotated pseudogene. CDR3 length: 13 amino acids. CDR3: CASSTDKNTEAFF. The CDR3 coding sequence is TGTGCCAGCAGCACCGACAAGAACACTGAAGCTTTCTTT.

This chain uses TRBV2 with TRBJ1-2; D gene ambiguous. V lost 5 bases to trimming and J lost 4 bases, with 11 bases between them. This CDR3 region has 13 residues. In germline, CDR1 is SNHLY, CDR2 FYNNEI. This CDR3 reads CASSFDGLYGYTF. As DNA, the CDR3 is TGTGCCAGCAGTTTCGACGGACTCTATGGCTACACCTTC.

The sample holds a few counts of this clone. The V gene is TRBV4-3, the J gene TRBJ2-7; the match to TRBD2 covers 8 bases. The length of the CDR3 is 15 residues. Germline trimming cut 0 bases from V and 7 bases from J; bases unmatched to any gene: 8. From germline, CDR1 is LGHNA and CDR2 YSLEER. The CDR3: CASSQDSGSGKEQYF. The DNA of the CDR3 is TGCGCCAGCAGCCAAGATTCGGGTAGCGGGAAGGAGCAGTACTTC.

The V gene is TRBV5-1, the J gene TRBJ2-5; 8 nucleotides match TRBD2. The V gene end was trimmed by 5 bases and the J gene end by 4 bases; junction bases not matched to a gene: 10. The germline gives CDR1 SGHRS, CDR2 YFSETQ. CDR3 size: 15 residues. DNA of the CDR3: TGCGCCAGCAGATCTGGAGAGACTAGCGTAGAGACCCAGTACTTC. Its protein product is CASRSGETSVETQYF.

This chain connects TRBV30 to TRBJ1-6; D call uncertain. Between the trimmed V and J ends, which lost 2 bases and 4 bases, there was a span of 9 bases. The germline CDR1 and CDR2 sequences are GTSNPN and SVGIG (reference sequence). This CDR3 region has 14 residues. CDR3 in amino acids: CAWSPTGYNSPLHF. CDR3 coding DNA: TGTGCCTGGAGTCCGACGGGATATAATTCACCCCTCCACTTT.

The rearrangement joins TRBV7-8 to TRBJ2-2; 10 bases line up with TRBD2. The CDR3 is 17 residues long. Trimming at V came to 1 base and at J to 0 bases, leaving 2 bases not matched to a gene. Germline loops: CDR1 SGHVS, CDR2 FQNEAQ. CDR3 sequence (DNA): TGTGCCAGCAGCTTAGTACTAGCGGGGTCGAACACCGGGGAGCTGTTTTTT. Its translation: CASSLVLAGSNTGELFF.